The 29 T cell receptor beta chains given below trace back to one sample, sequenced in a study of blood T cell repertoires in COVID-19. Using immunoSEQ multiplex PCR, the repertoire was profiled, and TCRdb retains in-frame clones only, with some absent. Of about 150,000 clones listed, around 80% are singletons. The specimen was PBMCs or T cells enriched from blood (not recorded which). These receptors were collected from a woman aged 50 to 65 who had recovered from COVID-19.

In DNA, the CDR3 is TGTGCCAGTAGTACCTCGAGGCGGAGCTCTGGGGCCAACGTCCTGACTTTC. Translation gives CASSTSRRSSGANVLTF. The chain joins TRBV19 to TRBJ2-6; D is undetermined. Trimming left V 4 bases short and J 0 bases short, with 13 bases between. Germline V lookup: CDR1 LNHDA, CDR2 SQIVND (reference sequence). CDR3 length equals 17 residues.

There are a few counts of this clone. The chain couples TRBV2 to TRBJ1-5; 9 bases agree with TRBD1. The germline V gene encodes CDR1 SNHLY and CDR2 FYNNEI. After removal of 4 bases from V and 3 bases from J, the junction contained 4 bases not matched to a gene. The CDR3 spans 15 residues. The CDR3: CASSGGQGPNQPQHF. CDR3 nucleotides: TGTGCCAGCAGTGGGGGACAGGGTCCCAATCAGCCCCAGCATTTT.

The J gene is TRBJ1-2, the V gene TRBV30, with D unclear. CDR1 and CDR2 from the germline V gene are GTSNPN and SVGIG (reference sequence). The length of the CDR3 is 14 residues. V was shortened by 3 bases and J by 8 bases, with 19 bases between the two germline ends. CDR3 sequence: CAWRDAGLAKGYTF. In nucleotides, the CDR3 is TGTGCCTGGAGGGATGCTGGGCTTGCTAAGGGCTACACCTTC.

This clone has just one count. This sequence joins TRBV9 and TRBJ1-6; 7 bases line up with TRBD1. V shed 0 bases and J 5 bases; nucleotides not matched to a gene: 5. CDR1 and CDR2 (germline): SGDLS, YYNGEE. This CDR3 region has 16 residues. The CDR3 sequence: CASSVATGQHNSPLHF. For the CDR3, the DNA is TGTGCCAGCAGCGTAGCTACGGGACAGCATAATTCACCCCTCCACTTT.

The CDR3 sequence: CASSQLAGGRNEQFF. CDR3 bases: TGTGCCAGCAGCCAACTAGCGGGGGGGCGCAATGAGCAGTTCTTC. This rearrangement joins TRBV4-2 to TRBJ2-1; TRBD2 matches 12 bases. J was trimmed by 6 bases and V by 2 bases; bases with no gene match: 2. This CDR3 is built from 15 residues. Germline lookup yields CDR1 LGHNA and CDR2 YNFKEQ.

This clone was seen only a few times. The chain uses TRBV19 and TRBJ1-1; 7 bases agree with TRBD1. Germline lookup yields CDR1 LNHDA and CDR2 SQIVND (reference sequence). J gave up 0 bases and V 5 bases, and 6 bases lay outside the gene matches. The CDR3 contains 15 residues. The CDR3 reads CASSYQGGMNTEAFF. CDR3 coding DNA: TGTGCCAGTAGTTACCAGGGGGGAATGAACACTGAAGCTTTCTTT.

A few counts support this clone. The chain employs TRBV28 and TRBJ1-6, with D tentatively TRBD1 (5 bases). Germline V gene lookup returns CDR1 MDHEN and CDR2 SYDVKM. CDR3 length: 14 residues. V lost 9 bases and J lost 6, with 15 bases in between. CDR3 in DNA: TGTGCCAGTGACAGCTTGGGGATTAATTCACCCCTCCACTTT. It specifies CASDSLGINSPLHF.

This clone appeared many times. The J gene is TRBJ2-3, the V gene TRBV5-4; 7 bases are a match to TRBD1. Trimming removed 3 bases from V and 0 bases from J; junction bases left unmatched: 4. The CDR3 covers 15 residues. Germline V gives CDR1 SGHNT, CDR2 YYREEE (reference sequence). The CDR3 DNA reads TGTGCCAGCAGCTCCGGGACAGATAGCACAGATACGCAGTATTTT. Protein: CASSSGTDSTDTQYF.

This clone was counted only a few times. The chain uses TRBV9 and TRBJ2-3, with D hard to call. V lost 4 bases to trimming and J lost 5 bases, with 17 bases between them. Germline values: CDR1 SGDLS, CDR2 YYNGEE. The CDR3 consists of 15 residues. The CDR3 sequence: CASSTGLDSRDTQYF. The CDR3 DNA reads TGTGCCAGCAGCACCGGCCTTGATAGCCGAGATACGCAGTATTTT.

Points on this clone: Germline and junction disagree at one end, which may indicate a read error. The chain is built from TRBV7-9 and TRBJ2-7, with 13 bases matching TRBD2. This CDR3 has 15 amino acids. The germline gives CDR1 SEHNR, CDR2 FQNEAQ (reference sequence). The CDR3 DNA follows: TGTGCCAGCACCTTAACTAGCGGGGGGGCCTACGAGCAGTACTTC. The encoded protein is CASTLTSGGAYEQYF. The complete variable domain, with remaining parts taken from reference TRBV7-9 and TRBJ2-7, reads DTGVSQNPRHKITKRGQNVTFRCDPISEHNRLYWYRQTLGQGPEFLTYFQNEAQLEKSRLLSDRFSAERPKGSFSTLEIQRTEQGDSAMYLCASTLTSGGAYEQYFGPGTRLTVT.

There are a few counts of this clone. This rearrangement joins TRBV6-1 to TRBJ1-1, with D tentatively TRBD1 (5 bases). Between the trimmed V and J ends, which lost 5 bases and 6 bases, there was a span of 10 bases. CDR3 length: 12 residues. CDR1 MNHNS and CDR2 SASEGT come from the germline V gene. The CDR3 DNA reads TGTGCCAGCAGTTATCAAGGGGCTGAAGCTTTCTTT. Protein sequence: CASSYQGAEAFF.

The V gene is TRBV24-1, the J gene TRBJ2-5; D uncertain. The germline V and J ends were trimmed by 11 bases and 1 base, with 10 bases remaining between them. Germline V gene data show CDR1 as KGHDR and CDR2 as SFDVKD. The CDR3 length is 12 residues. CDR3 sequence: CASAESQETQYF. As DNA, the CDR3 is TGTGCCAGCGCGGAAAGCCAAGAGACCCAGTACTTC.

CDR3 nucleotides: TGTGCCAGCAGTAAGGGGGCAATCTCTGGGGCCAACGTCCTGACTTTC. Amino acids: CASSKGAISGANVLTF. The chain is built from TRBV2 and TRBJ2-6; the match to TRBD1 covers 7 bases. Trimming cost V 5 bases and J 0 bases; bases outside gene matches: 4. Germline V gene sequence: CDR1 SNHLY, CDR2 FYNNEI. The CDR3 covers 16 residues.

The CDR3 loop reads CSASSGSTEAFF. As DNA, the CDR3 is TGCAGTGCTAGTTCGGGGTCCACTGAAGCTTTCTTT. The V and J genes are TRBV20-1 and TRBJ1-1; no clear D. CDR1 DFQATT and CDR2 SNEGSKA come from the germline V gene (reference sequence). Trimming pared 3 bases from V and 4 bases from J, leaving 9 bases between. There are 12 residues in the CDR3.

The gene calls are TRBV11-3 and TRBJ2-7, with D possibly being TRBD1 (8 bases). V shed 1 base and J shed 5 bases, with 12 bases lying between them. CDR1 SGHNT and CDR2 YENEEA come from the germline V gene. The CDR3 is 14 residues long. The CDR3 DNA sequence: TGTGCCAGCAGCTTAGGACAGGGGAGGGACGAGCAGTACTTC. The encoded protein is CASSLGQGRDEQYF.

The J gene is TRBJ1-5, the V gene TRBV27; 8 bases agree with TRBD1. Germline lookup yields CDR1 MNHEY and CDR2 SMNVEV (reference sequence). The junction had 8 bases not matched to a gene; V was cut back by 3 bases and J by 7 bases. The CDR3 totals 15 residues. The chain's CDR3 is CASSFLGQASQPQHF. DNA of the CDR3: TGTGCCAGCAGTTTTCTGGGACAGGCTTCACAGCCCCAGCATTTT.

The V call is TRBV5-1, the J call TRBJ2-5; 9 bases fit TRBD2. Looked up from germline, CDR1 is SGHRS and CDR2 is YFSETQ. The J segment lost 3 bases and the V segment lost 0 bases, leaving 9 bases of the junction unmatched. This CDR3 contains 17 residues. For the CDR3, the DNA is TGCGCCAGCAGCTTGGCGTCGCTAGCGGGGACGGAAGAGACCCAGTACTTC. The encoded protein is CASSLASLAGTEETQYF. The entire variable domain, with the rest obtained from reference TRBV5-1 and TRBJ2-5, is as follows: KAGVTQTPRYLIKTRGQQVTLSCSPISGHRSVSWYQQTPGQGLQFLFEYFSETQRNKGNFPGRFSGRQFSNSRSEMNVSTLELGDSALYLCASSLASLAGTEETQYFGPGTRLLVL.

V and J are TRBV19 and TRBJ1-2, with D possibly being TRBD1 (6 bases). The CDR3 is 13 amino acids. The V gene's germline CDR1 is LNHDA and CDR2 SQIVND (reference sequence). The ends were cut back, 3 bases at V and 8 bases at J, with 13 bases in the middle. The CDR3 DNA follows: TGTGCCAGTAGTATCAACAGGGTAGTCGGCTACACCTTC. Translation: CASSINRVVGYTF.

CDR3 sequence (DNA): TGTGCCAGCAGCCTCGGACAGTCCAATGAGGGCTACACCTTC. Its protein is CASSLGQSNEGYTF. The V call is TRBV7-9, the J call TRBJ1-2; TRBD1 might be the D (6 bases). The CDR3 is 14 amino acids. Germline loops: CDR1 SEHNR, CDR2 FQNEAQ (reference sequence). V lost 5 bases and J 8 bases, leaving 18 bases between the germline ends.

The chain carries TRBV28 and TRBJ1-2, with D perhaps TRBD1 (5 bases). CDR1 is MDHEN, CDR2 SYDVKM, per germline. Trimming removed 5 bases from V and 0 bases from J, with 16 bases in between. The CDR3 covers 16 residues. The CDR3 bases are TGTGCCAGCAGTCCACTTCGACAGATTACTAACTATGGCTACACCTTC. This codes for CASSPLRQITNYGYTF.

This sequence joins TRBV5-1 and TRBJ1-2; maybe TRBD1 (6 bases). The germline V and J ends were trimmed by 8 bases and 2 bases, with 19 bases remaining between them. Per the germline V gene, CDR1 is SGHRS and CDR2 is YFSETQ. The CDR3 runs to 15 residues. The CDR3 DNA reads TGCGCCAGTCTTCTATCCCCCGGACAGAACTATGGCTACACCTTC. Its protein is CASLLSPGQNYGYTF.

This chain connects TRBV5-1 to TRBJ2-7, with TRBD1 identical over 11 bases. The V segment lost 3 bases and the J segment 2 bases; nucleotides outside the gene matches: 4. The CDR3 is 15 amino acids. Germline V gene data show CDR1 as SGHRS and CDR2 as YFSETQ. DNA for the CDR3: TGCGCCAGCAGCTCTGGACAGGGGGCACCCTACGAGCAGTACTTC. This codes for CASSSGQGAPYEQYF.

The chain is built from TRBV5-4 and TRBJ2-1, with D possibly being TRBD2 (7 bases). Trimming stripped 7 bases from V and 9 bases from J, with 17 bases between. The CDR3 runs to 13 residues. Germline V gene data show CDR1 as SGHNT and CDR2 as YYREEE (reference sequence). CDR3 amino acids: CASSRGGAPEQFF. The CDR3 DNA reads as TGTGCCAGCTCGAGAGGGGGGGCGCCTGAGCAGTTCTTC.

This chain joins TRBV9 and TRBJ2-4; the D gene is possibly TRBD1 (5 bases). CDR3 length: 15 amino acids. V lost 3 bases and J lost 2, with 12 bases in between. The germline V gene encodes CDR1 SGDLS and CDR2 YYNGEE. Here the CDR3 reads CASSADQGTKNIQYF. CDR3 sequence (DNA): TGTGCCAGCAGCGCCGACCAGGGTACCAAAAACATTCAGTACTTC.

This chain connects TRBV28 to TRBJ2-7; 12 nucleotides match TRBD1. V was clipped by 6 bases and J by 12 bases; unmatched bases: 9. The CDR3 is 13 amino acids. The germline gives CDR1 MDHEN, CDR2 SYDVKM. The CDR3: CASSLPGQGARYF. DNA of the CDR3: TGTGCCAGCAGCTTACCGGGACAGGGGGCTAGGTACTTC.

CDR3: CASSQEGQGGNQPQHF. In nucleotides, the CDR3 is TGTGCCAGCAGCCAAGAGGGACAGGGCGGCAATCAGCCCCAGCATTTT. V is TRBV3-1 (or the pseudogene TRBV3-2) and J is TRBJ1-5; 9 nucleotides agree with TRBD1. Trimming removed 0 bases from V and 2 bases from J; junction bases left unmatched: 2. The germline V gene has CDR1 LGHDT and CDR2 YNNKEL (reference sequence). There are 16 residues in the CDR3.

The V call is TRBV12-3 or TRBV12-4, the J call TRBJ1-1, with D tentatively TRBD1 (6 bases). This CDR3 spans 13 amino acids. Trimming took 5 bases from V and 5 from J, leaving 12 bases between them. The CDR3 DNA sequence: TGTGCCAGCAGTCTGAATCAGGGGACTGAAGCTTTCTTT. Its protein product is CASSLNQGTEAFF.

This chain links TRBV20-1 with TRBJ1-5; D is possibly TRBD1 (5 bases). Trimming left V 8 bases short and J 11 bases short, with 16 bases between. The CDR3 runs 11 residues. In germline, CDR1 is DFQATT, CDR2 SNEGSKA (reference sequence). The CDR3 reads CSLASGAAQHF. The CDR3 bases are TGCAGTCTGGCATCTGGGGCGGCCCAGCATTTT.

This chain uses TRBV12-3 or TRBV12-4 with TRBJ1-3, with D possibly TRBD1 on 5 matching bases. V was clipped by 6 bases and J by 3 bases, with 9 bases between them. This CDR3 has 13 amino acids. The CDR3 DNA sequence: TGTGCCAGCAGCCAGGGTGGTGGAAACACCATATATTTT. This codes for CASSQGGGNTIYF.